This T cell receptor (beta chain) was found in a study of blood T cell repertoires in COVID-19. Losses at the gene ends were 1 base for V and 6 bases for J; bases not matched to a gene: 3. This CDR3 comprises 14 residues. Germline assignment: CDR1 SGHDT and CDR2 YYEEEE. Sequencing was performed with immunoSEQ multiplex PCR; in TCRdb, only in-frame clones are kept and a portion is missing. The table includes 60,000 or so clones, around 90% detected once. The chain combines TRBV5-6 with TRBJ1-5, with 8 positions matching TRBD1. This TCR was recovered from a human donor in a cohort sampled during active COVID-19. Sequencing was carried out using peripheral blood. CDR3 residues: CASSLTGGFQPQHF. The CDR3, as DNA: TGTGCCAGCAGCTTGACAGGGGGTTTTCAGCCCCAGCATTTT. Full variable domain (rest looked up from reference TRBV5-6 and TRBJ1-5): DAGVTQSPTHLIKTRGQQVTLRCSPKSGHDTVSWYQQALGQGPQFIFQYYEEEERQRGNFPDRFSGHQFPNYSSELNVNALLLGDSALYLCASSLTGGFQPQHFGDGTRLSIL.